This T cell receptor beta chain was retrieved from a study of OX40 agonist ivuxolimab in advanced cancers. Study-level information: Dose-escalation patients had hepatocellular carcinoma, melanoma, renal cell or head and neck cancer. 30% to 40% of patients had received prior checkpoint inhibitor therapy.

Remarks on this clone: Its antigen is still unknown.

TCRdb's table, derived via immunoSEQ multiplex PCR, lists solely in-frame clones and lacks some. The data contain under 100,000 clones, 70% to 90% of them singletons. Study findings and constraints: Partly responding patients at 0.1-3.0 mg/kg showed some of the smallest clonal expansion. Expanded clones belonging to CD8+ T cells outnumbered, on average, those of CD4+.

V gave up 4 bases and J gave up 3 bases; unmatched junction bases: 2. The germline V gene encodes CDR1 MGHRA and CDR2 YSYEKL. The CDR3 runs to 13 residues. The rearrangement uses TRBV4-1 and TRBJ2-7, with 8 nucleotides matching TRBD1. The source was CD4+ or CD8+ T cells sorted from blood, collected in a trial of the OX40 agonist ivuxolimab. The sequence came from an adult with an advanced solid tumor such as melanoma, head and neck, liver or kidney cancer. The DNA of the CDR3 is TGCGCCAGCAGCCCTGACAGGGGCTACGAGCAGTACTTC. It encodes CASSPDRGYEQYF.